This T cell receptor beta chain appears in the sequencing data of a study of CD8 T cells in Susac syndrome. Whole-study context: There were Susac syndrome patients who were therapy-naive at blood draw, others on corticosteroids, and others on intravenous immunoglobulin alone.

CD8+ and CD4+ T cells from blood underwent TCR beta sequencing, which was carried out in a high-throughput format. Reverse transcription used roughly 0.5 to 1 ug RNA and random hexamers. TCRdb reprocessed the immunoSEQ multiplex PCR reads with MiXCR, giving one entry per CDR3 protein. The sample holds approximately 180,000 distinct CDR3 sequences; roughly 90% are singletons and the top ten take around 0.1%. The ends were cut back, 0 bases at V and 4 bases at J, with 6 bases in the middle. The CDR3 is 13 amino acids. Germline CDR1 reads SNHLY; CDR2 reads FYNNEI. The V gene is TRBV2, the J gene TRBJ2-5; D unclear. Sequencing was carried out using CD4+ T cells from PBMCs. The receptor comes from a human donor with Susac syndrome. In DNA form, the CDR3 reads TGTGCCAGCAGTGAAGCCCTAAGAGAGACCCAGTACTTC. It is translated as CASSEALRETQYF.